This TCR beta chain was observed in a study of liver allograft versus peripheral blood T cells. Study-wide background: The authors compared T cell receptor repertoires in transplanted livers with those in the peripheral blood of recipients.

Study-wide findings and caveats: Intragraft T cell receptor repertoires of liver allografts were reportedly distinct from those in peripheral blood.

The V gene's germline CDR1 is SNHLY and CDR2 FYNNEI. The CDR3 contains 11 residues. Trimming shortened V by 8 bases and J by 4 bases, and 6 bases separated the two germline ends. A remark on this clonotype: Its antigen is unknown.

Each CDR3 protein is one row after TCRdb ran MiXCR on the reads. The table includes over 2,000 distinct CDR3 sequences, around 15% detected once. The chain combines TRBV2 with TRBJ1-3; D not certain. This clonotype originated in a human patient who had a liver transplant. Some of the T cells might come from the graft donor. CDR3 DNA: TGTGCCAGCCTAGGCGGAAACACCATATATTTT. Translating gives CASLGGNTIYF.